This T cell receptor (beta chain) derives from a study of cytomegalovirus exposure and HLA in healthy donors. Broader study findings: CMV serostatus was the only immune exposure information that was available. With further analysis later on, most CMV-associated TCR beta chains appeared HLA-restricted.

In the PCR, 60 Vbeta and 13 Jbeta primers were used. Method: immunoSEQ multiplex PCR; TCRdb's copy keeps in-frame clones and lacks some. The sample lists fewer than 250,000 clones, over 70% occurring once. Germline V CDR1 and CDR2: PRHDT, FYEKMQ (reference sequence). This CDR3 spans 15 amino acids. The ends were cut back, 5 bases at V and 4 bases at J, with 15 bases in the middle. All the people who gave samples were healthy bone marrow donors. This clone was recorded once. Its antigen is still unknown. Sequencing used PBMCs. J is TRBJ1-3 and V is TRBV13; D remains ambiguous. The TCR originated in a young woman in good health and CMV-seronegative. The CDR3 region is CASSRFRTRGNTIYF. CDR3 nucleotide sequence: TGTGCCAGCAGCCGATTTAGAACCCGGGGAAACACCATATATTTT.